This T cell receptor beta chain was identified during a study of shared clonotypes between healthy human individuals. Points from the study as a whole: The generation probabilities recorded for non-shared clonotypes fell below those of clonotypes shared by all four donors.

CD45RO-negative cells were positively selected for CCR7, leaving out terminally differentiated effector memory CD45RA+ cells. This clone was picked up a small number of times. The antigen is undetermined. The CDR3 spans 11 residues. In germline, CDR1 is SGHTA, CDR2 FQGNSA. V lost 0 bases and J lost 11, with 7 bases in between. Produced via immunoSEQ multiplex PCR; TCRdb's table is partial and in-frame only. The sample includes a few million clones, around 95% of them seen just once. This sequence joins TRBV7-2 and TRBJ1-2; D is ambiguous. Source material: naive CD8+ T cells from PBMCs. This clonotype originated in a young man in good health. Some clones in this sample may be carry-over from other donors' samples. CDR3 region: CASSLAQPYTF. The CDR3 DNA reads TGTGCCAGCAGCTTAGCACAGCCTTACACCTTC.